A selection of T cell receptor beta chains follows, all from one sample in a study of OX40 agonist ivuxolimab in advanced cancers. Sequencing was performed with immunoSEQ multiplex PCR; in TCRdb, only in-frame clones are kept and a portion is missing. The sample consists of under 100,000 clones, roughly 90% of them appearing once. The sample consisted of CD4+ or CD8+ T cells sorted from blood, taken in a trial of the OX40 agonist ivuxolimab. The source is an adult with an advanced solid tumor such as melanoma, head and neck, liver or kidney cancer. Both conserved end residues are part of each CDR3. D genes are given only for firm matches. Only part of the rows carry a size: once, few, many, or a class if the clone is expanded.

j_call v_call d_call clone_size cdr3_aa cdr3_nt
TRBJ2-2 TRBV27 - - CASTPPRASDTGELFF TGTGCCAGCACCCCCCCGCGGGCGTCGGACACCGGGGAGCTGTTTTTT
TRBJ2-7 TRBV6-5 TRBD1 once CASSRGPGQGPEQYF TGTGCCAGCAGTCGAGGGCCGGGACAGGGCCCCGAGCAGTACTTC
TRBJ2-7 TRBV19 TRBD1 - CASSNPGTVTYEQYF TGTGCCAGTAGTAACCCCGGGACAGTAACCTACGAGCAGTACTTC
TRBJ2-1 TRBV6-1 - - CASRNYNEQFF TGTGCCAGCAGAAACTACAATGAGCAGTTCTTC
TRBJ1-2 TRBV7-9 - - CASSREDYGYTF TGTGCCAGCAGTCGGGAGGACTATGGCTACACCTTC
TRBJ2-5 TRBV6-1 - once CASRKPSDATQYF TGTGCCAGCAGGAAACCTTCGGATGCGACCCAGTACTTC
TRBJ2-6 TRBV29-1 TRBD1 - CSVVGQGNSGANVLTF TGCAGCGTTGTGGGACAGGGCAACTCTGGGGCCAACGTCCTGACTTTC
TRBJ2-2 TRBV18 - - CASSPGAERGELFF TGTGCCAGCTCGCCAGGGGCCGAACGCGGGGAGCTGTTTTTT
TRBJ2-7 TRBV5-1 - - CASSLNYEQYF TGCGCCAGCAGCTTAAATTACGAGCAGTACTTC
TRBJ2-1 TRBV4-1 TRBD2 - CASSQQAGTSGGGPYNEQFF TGCGCCAGCAGCCAGCAGGCCGGGACTAGCGGGGGGGGACCCTACAATGAGCAGTTCTTC
TRBJ2-2 TRBV11-3 - - CASSLVASVTGELFF TGTGCCAGCAGCTTAGTGGCTAGCGTCACCGGGGAGCTGTTTTTT
TRBJ2-5 TRBV27 - - CASSLWGRQETQYF TGTGCCAGCAGTTTATGGGGCAGACAAGAGACCCAGTACTTC
TRBJ2-7 TRBV29-1 TRBD1 - CSVIQGAMEQYF TGCAGCGTAATACAGGGGGCGATGGAGCAGTACTTC
TRBJ2-7 TRBV6-5 TRBD1 - CASSYSGQGPIEQYF TGTGCCAGCAGTTATTCCGGACAGGGCCCTATCGAGCAGTACTTC
TRBJ1-2 TRBV30 - - CAWSRPFYGYTF TGTGCCTGGAGTCGGCCGTTCTATGGCTACACCTTC
TRBJ1-1 TRBV6-1 - medium-sized CASSNQGTDTEAFF TGTGCCAGCAGCAACCAGGGGACGGACACTGAAGCTTTCTTT
TRBJ1-2 TRBV21-1 - - CASSKWGMIDRGKNGYTF TGTGCCAGCAGCAAATGGGGAATGATAGACAGGGGTAAAAACGGCTACACCTTC
TRBJ1-6 TRBV15 - - CATSRGITGIKLYSPLHF TGTGCCACCAGCAGAGGAATTACCGGGATTAAGCTTTATTCACCCCTCCACTTT
TRBJ2-3 TRBV9 TRBD2 - CASSVGLADTRRNTQYF TGTGCCAGCAGCGTAGGGCTAGCGGACACTCGACGAAATACGCAGTATTTT
TRBJ2-3 TRBV5-4 - - CASSPVPGREDTQYF TGTGCCAGCAGCCCCGTCCCGGGACGGGAAGATACGCAGTATTTT
TRBJ1-4 TRBV5-5 - - CASSKGTNLGKLFF TGTGCCAGCAGCAAGGGGACCAATCTTGGAAAACTGTTTTTT
TRBJ2-1 TRBV4-2 TRBD2 - CASSQGPTSGSAYNEQFF TGTGCCAGCAGCCAAGGACCAACTAGCGGGAGCGCCTACAATGAGCAGTTCTTC
TRBJ2-5 TRBV30 - - CAWTRKETQYF TGTGCCTGGACCCGTAAAGAGACCCAGTACTTC
TRBJ1-5 TRBV6-1 - - CASHNQPQHF TGTGCCAGCCACAATCAGCCCCAGCATTTT
TRBJ2-7 TRBV5-4 TRBD1 - CASTVTGRHEQYF TGTGCCAGCACCGTGACAGGGCGCCACGAGCAGTACTTC
TRBJ2-1 TRBV30 TRBD2 - CAWSGSGSFHEQFF TGTGCCTGGAGTGGGAGCGGGAGTTTCCATGAGCAGTTCTTC
TRBJ1-2 TRBV2 TRBD1 once CASSEQGQGSGYTF TGTGCCAGCAGTGAACAGGGACAGGGCTCCGGCTACACCTTC
TRBJ1-1 TRBV19 - few CASRGGSLNTEAFF TGTGCCAGTAGGGGGGGATCCCTGAACACTGAAGCTTTCTTT
TRBJ1-6 TRBV30 - - CAWEATSSYNSPLHF TGTGCCTGGGAGGCCACGAGCTCCTATAATTCACCCCTCCACTTT
TRBJ2-2 TRBV19 - - CASISGSNTGELFF TGTGCCAGTATTTCGGGCTCGAACACCGGGGAGCTGTTTTTT
TRBJ1-5 TRBV23-1 - - CASSHPTVNQPQHF TGCGCCAGCAGTCACCCGACGGTTAATCAGCCCCAGCATTTT
TRBJ2-3 TRBV6-1 - - CASTLSHTSTDTQYF TGTGCCAGCACCCTTAGTCATACAAGCACAGATACGCAGTATTTT
TRBJ2-1 TRBV11-3 - - CASSRLNEQFF TGTGCCAGCAGCCGTTTGAATGAGCAGTTCTTC
TRBJ2-5 TRBV5-1 - - CASSLAAPETQYF TGCGCCAGCAGCTTGGCTGCTCCAGAGACCCAGTACTTC
TRBJ2-6 TRBV10-3 - - CAISDGSGANVLTF TGTGCCATCAGTGATGGATCTGGGGCCAACGTCCTGACTTTC
TRBJ1-4 TRBV6-1 - - CATITGGAGGEKLFF TGTGCCACCATAACTGGGGGGGCCGGGGGTGAAAAACTGTTTTTT
TRBJ2-1 TRBV7-9 TRBD2 - CASSRTSVYNEQFF TGTGCCAGCAGTCGGACTAGTGTCTACAATGAGCAGTTCTTC
TRBJ2-1 TRBV7-3 TRBD1 - CASSLLGTGRNEQFF TGTGCCAGCAGCTTGCTTGGGACAGGGAGGAATGAGCAGTTCTTC
TRBJ2-7 TRBV11-3 - few CASSSQAESYEQYF TGTGCCAGCAGCTCCCAGGCAGAGTCCTACGAGCAGTACTTC
TRBJ1-1 TRBV5-4 TRBD1 - CASSPGQGAVTEAFF TGTGCCAGCAGCCCGGGACAGGGGGCTGTCACTGAAGCTTTCTTT
TRBJ1-1 TRBV2 - - CASSELTENTEAFF TGTGCCAGCAGTGAACTGACGGAGAACACTGAAGCTTTCTTT